The sequence of this TCR beta chain was determined in a study of regulatory T cells in long-lasting Graves disease (dated by TCRdb to the early 2020s). Regarding the study in general: Persistent Graves' disease was defined as persistently positive TSH receptor autoantibodies together with antithyroid drug treatment for over 5 years. A total of roughly 33 samples underwent TCR sequencing: around 13 from persistent and roughly 20 from newly diagnosed Graves' disease patients. Patients with persistent Graves' disease were compared with patients with newly diagnosed Graves' disease using TCR sequencing and RNA sequencing of peripheral blood. Antithyroid drugs had been taken for ten to twelve years on average by persistent Graves' disease patients in the clinical cohort. The study took place in China and was registered as a clinical trial. What the authors observed across the whole study: As a limitation, the authors acknowledged that the small sample size may reduce accuracy. Compared with newly diagnosed patients, persistent Graves' disease patients had lower TCR Shannon entropy and fewer highly expanded clones, which suggests clonal expansion. TRBV28, TRBJ1-2 and TRBJ2-5 were preferentially used in persistent disease, while TRBV20-1 and TRBJ2-1 were favored in newly diagnosed disease. The study examined only peripheral blood because the primary lesion, thyroid tissue, could not be accessed. Only the TCR beta chain was sequenced and analyzed. Persistent patients shared more public clonotypes among themselves (2,741) than newly diagnosed patients did (approximately 870).

Taken with the paper, the label for time point translates to: persistent/refractory GD, antithyroid drugs over 5 years with positive TRAb. For both TCR sequencing and RNA sequencing, RNA was extracted from PBMCs using TRIzol. Graves' disease was diagnosed according to American Thyroid Association guidelines. Patients were recruited from an endocrinology department in Xi'an, China. Each patient gave approximately 10 milliliters of peripheral blood, collected in an EDTA anticoagulant tube. PBMCs were isolated by Ficoll Paque Plus density gradient separation without further T cell sorting. An Agilent 2100 Bioanalyzer and agarose gel were used to check RNA quality, and a NanoDrop 2000 was used to measure RNA concentration. The library came from multiplex PCR. Sequencing was carried out with an Illumina HiSeq 4000. iRepertoire HTBI primers and Arm-PCR amplification of CDR3 regions were used to construct TCR beta libraries. Gel purification was performed on PCR products prior to sequencing. The study's processing was this. Gene usage analysis of CDR3 amino acid clonotypes used the roughly 60 TRBV and 14 TRBJ segments found across samples. COPE and FqMerger were used to merge filtered high-quality paired reads into contigs. BLAST was used to align contigs to IMGT TRBV, TRBD and TRBJ reference genes, and CDR3 was defined according to IMGT. Highly expanded clones were defined as clonotypes with a frequency above 0.1%. Repertoire diversity was measured by Shannon entropy, and V-J evenness by the Gini coefficient. Public clonotypes were defined as clonotypes shared by more than one individual. TCRdb trimmed public reads at Q25 via fastp, called clones via MiXCR and kept in-frame beta chains. Each CDR3 protein appears once, grouped with its most common genes and DNA. Here the V and J calls rest on TCRdb's processing, not on the authors' analysis. The sample has approximately 440,000 distinct CDR3 sequences on record, about 25% of them singletons. The top ten hold approximately 26% of the sample.

Details on this clonotype: The specificity of this receptor is unknown. Base qualities were left out, and no much larger clone turns up one base away.

The CDR3 spans 14 residues, from the cysteine through the phenylalanine. The CDR3 DNA has 42 bases and is translated from base 1. Relative to germline, V is missing 7 bases and J is missing 8 bases, with 12 bases of the junction outside any gene match. The sequence was obtained from a female donor with Graves disease. The specimen comprised peripheral blood mononuclear cells (PBMCs), sampled when the disease was refractory, from a patient treated with antithyroid drugs. The rearrangement combines TRBV12-3 or TRBV12-4 with TRBJ1-2; 8 nucleotides in the junction match TRBD1. The CDR3 amino acid sequence is: CASTPRTGRGGYTF. The nucleotide sequence reads as follows: TGTGCCAGCACTCCTCGGACAGGGCGCGGGGGCTACACCTTC.